The clone carrying this T cell receptor beta chain was seen just once. Source study methods: Amplification from reference gene primers served as the basis for estimated nucleated cell counts. Assay used: immunoSEQ multiplex PCR; TCRdb lists only in-frame clones, some missing. The V and J calls and clone size come from that table; D and trimming were worked out from the DNA. The sample includes about 240,000 clones, about 80% of them seen just once. The record originates from a study of blood T cell repertoires in COVID-19. The germline gives CDR1 MNHEY, CDR2 SVGAGI. With 7 bases removed from V and 10 bases from J, the gap between germline ends came to 17 bases. This CDR3 has 14 amino acids.

The specimen sequenced was peripheral blood. The rearrangement uses TRBV6-5 and TRBJ1-6; no definite D call. The sequence came from an elderly woman with acute or convalescent COVID-19. CDR3 in amino acids: CASTGSGKGSPLHF. The CDR3 region has the DNA TGTGCCAGCACCGGAAGCGGGAAGGGCTCACCCCTCCACTTT.